The rows below give T cell receptor beta chains drawn from one sample of a study of identical twins. TCRdb recomputed calls from the 5' RACE reads with MiXCR, one row per CDR3 protein. Of some 600,000 distinct CDR3 sequences in the sample, 7% to 7.5% were seen once. This same sample was also part of a study on yellow fever vaccine responses in identical twins.

Sequenced material: PBMCs. These receptors were obtained from a woman aged 18-29 years in good health. Both conserved end residues are part of each CDR3. D genes are given only for firm matches. Size values are once, few and many counts, or a class for expanded clones, and some rows have none.

TGTGCCAGCAGCTTGGTAGACAGGGGCCCCTACAATGAGCAGTTCTTC	CASSLVDRGPYNEQFF	16	.	TRBV5-5	TRBJ2-1	TRBD1
TGTGCCAGCAGTTTATCCGGGAACAAGCAGTACTTC	CASSLSGNKQYF	12	many	TRBV27	TRBJ2-7	.
TGTGCCAGCAGCCAAGATTACCTAAATGATGGCTACACCTTC	CASSQDYLNDGYTF	14	many	TRBV3-1	TRBJ1-2	.
TGTGCCAGCAGCCCCCCCGGGGTGGCAGAGACCCAGTACTTC	CASSPPGVAETQYF	14	.	TRBV11-3	TRBJ2-5	.
TGTGCCAGCAGCTTGGTGGGTAGCGGGGGAAATTTATTCTACAATGAGCAGTTCTTC	CASSLVGSGGNLFYNEQFF	19	many	TRBV5-4	TRBJ2-1	TRBD2
TGCGCCAGCAGCCACGACAAGCGGGGGGTCACAGATACGCAGTATTTT	CASSHDKRGVTDTQYF	16	.	TRBV4-1	TRBJ2-3	TRBD2
TGTGCCAGCAGCTGGGGGAACGAGCAGTACTTC	CASSWGNEQYF	11	many	TRBV7-9	TRBJ2-7	.
TGTGCCAGCAGTGAAGCGCGATCTGGGGACACCGGGGAGCTGTTTTTT	CASSEARSGDTGELFF	16	.	TRBV6-1	TRBJ2-2	.
TGTGCCAGCAGTTTAGGGGGCGCAGGCAATCAGCCCCAGCATTTT	CASSLGGAGNQPQHF	15	many	TRBV28	TRBJ1-5	.
TGTGCCAGCAGCTTTAGCCCAAGCGGGAGAAAAGAGACCCAGTACTTC	CASSFSPSGRKETQYF	16	many	TRBV5-5	TRBJ2-5	TRBD2
TGCAGCGTTGACCCATACGACAGGGCAAATCCTCAGGTTCAGCCCCAGCATTTT	CSVDPYDRANPQVQPQHF	18	many	TRBV29-1	TRBJ1-5	TRBD1
TGTGCCAGCAGCCAAGAGGGTTGGCAGGGGGCGGTCGGCTACACCTTC	CASSQEGWQGAVGYTF	16	.	TRBV3-1	TRBJ1-2	TRBD1
TGCAGTGCTAGGGGGCAGGGCCTTGAAGCTTTCTTT	CSARGQGLEAFF	12	many	TRBV20-1	TRBJ1-1	.
TGCAGTGCCAGGGGGCGGGCGGGCTACACCTTC	CSARGRAGYTF	11	many	TRBV20-1	TRBJ1-2	TRBD1
TGCGCCAGCAGCTCGGACACCTTCGGTAGAAGCACCGGGGAGCTGTTTTTT	CASSSDTFGRSTGELFF	17	many	TRBV5-1	TRBJ2-2	.
TGTGCCAGCAGCTTGTGGGCGGCGAGCAATCAGCCCCAGCATTTT	CASSLWAASNQPQHF	15	.	TRBV5-6	TRBJ1-5	.
TGCGCCACTGGGGGACAGACGAACACTGAAGCTTTCTTT	CATGGQTNTEAFF	13	.	TRBV10-2	TRBJ1-1	TRBD1
TGCAGCGTTGAGGTAGGGGAAAACCCCCGGCGCTTC	CSVEVGENPRRF	12	.	TRBV29-1	TRBJ2-1	.
TGCGCCAGCAGCCAATTTGGGGGATCCTACGAGCAGTACTTC	CASSQFGGSYEQYF	14	many	TRBV4-1	TRBJ2-7	.
TGCGCCAGCAGCCAAGAGGAGGAGATCTGGGGCAATGAGCAGTTCTTC	CASSQEEEIWGNEQFF	16	.	TRBV4-1	TRBJ2-1	.
TGTGCCAGCAGCTTAAAAGCGGGGAGTTACAATGAGCAGTTCTTC	CASSLKAGSYNEQFF	15	few	TRBV11-2	TRBJ2-1	TRBD2
TGTGCCAGCAGCGCCGGGACAGCAGACTATGGCTACACCTTC	CASSAGTADYGYTF	14	many	TRBV2	TRBJ1-2	TRBD1
TGTGCCAGCAGCACACCCGCGGGACTAGCCCTCGACAATGAGCAGTTCTTC	CASSTPAGLALDNEQFF	17	many	TRBV7-8	TRBJ2-1	TRBD2
TGCAGTGCTTCCGGGACTAGCGGGGGGGCCGAAGAGACCCAGTACTTC	CSASGTSGGAEETQYF	16	.	TRBV20-1	TRBJ2-5	TRBD2
TGTGCCAGCAGTGATGGGGGCATGGACGGCTACACCTTC	CASSDGGMDGYTF	13	few	TRBV2	TRBJ1-2	.
TGTGCCAGCAGCCAAGCCGGGACTAATCTTAACACAGATACGCAGTATTTT	CASSQAGTNLNTDTQYF	17	many	TRBV14	TRBJ2-3	TRBD2
TGCAGCGTTGGTAGCGGGAGCTACGAGCAGTACTTC	CSVGSGSYEQYF	12	once	TRBV29-1	TRBJ2-7	TRBD2
TGCGCCAGCAGCCCGCCGGGACTAGAGGAGGTTTATGAGCAGTTCTTC	CASSPPGLEEVYEQFF	16	.	TRBV5-1	TRBJ2-1	TRBD2
TGTGCCAGCAGCGTAGGTGGGACTAGCGGGAGGGCTGAGCAGTTCTTC	CASSVGGTSGRAEQFF	16	.	TRBV9	TRBJ2-1	TRBD2
TGCAGTGCTACCGAGGGGGGAACTCAAGAGACCCAGTACTTC	CSATEGGTQETQYF	14	few	TRBV20-1	TRBJ2-5	.
TGTGCCAGCAGACCCCTAGTCAGCGGGGGGCAAGAGACCCAGTACTTC	CASRPLVSGGQETQYF	16	few	TRBV6-1	TRBJ2-5	TRBD2
TGTGCCAGCAGCCAAGATTCGTCTGCCTACAATGAGCAGTTCTTC	CASSQDSSAYNEQFF	15	many	TRBV4-2	TRBJ2-1	.
TGTGCCAGCAGTTCAGGGTTTGGAACCTCCTACGAGCAGTACTTC	CASSSGFGTSYEQYF	15	many	TRBV12-3/TRBV12-4	TRBJ2-7	.
TGCGCCAGCAGCTTGGAACCCCCTACGGGGGATCACACCTTC	CASSLEPPTGDHTF	14	.	TRBV5-1	TRBJ1-2	.
TGTGCCAGCACCCAATTCCTTGGCGGGGAGTACAATGAGCAGTTCTTC	CASTQFLGGEYNEQFF	16	.	TRBV28	TRBJ2-1	.
TGCGCCAGCAGCTTGGATAGGGGTGTTAATGAGCAGTTCTTC	CASSLDRGVNEQFF	14	few	TRBV5-1	TRBJ2-1	.